The 15 T cell receptor beta chains presented below share a single source sample, sequenced in a study of regulatory T cells in long-lasting Graves disease (dated by TCRdb to about 2021). The sample's time point label, decoded: persistent/refractory GD, antithyroid drugs over 5 years with positive TRAb. RNA was extracted from PBMCs in TRIzol for both TCR sequencing and RNA sequencing. Libraries were prepared through multiplex PCR. These reads were obtained on an Illumina HiSeq 4000. TCR beta libraries were built with iRepertoire HTBI primers and Arm-PCR amplification of CDR3 regions. TCRdb trimmed the raw reads at Q25, called clones with MiXCR and kept productive beta chains. Each entry merges the rows of one CDR3 protein and shows their most common DNA and genes. In this sample the table shows a few hundred thousand distinct CDR3 sequences, about a quarter of which occur a single time. The ten biggest clones cover about a quarter of the sample.

This specimen consisted of peripheral blood mononuclear cells (PBMCs), obtained when the disease was refractory, from a patient treated with antithyroid drugs. Every receptor here comes from a female donor with Graves disease.

This clonotype has ten or more counts. The chain joins TRBV18 to TRBJ1-4; no firm D call. The CDR3 loop spans 14 amino acids. Germline assignment: CDR1 KGHSH and CDR2 LQKENI. Trimming shortened V by 2 bases and J by 8 bases, and 12 bases separated the two germline ends. This CDR3 is CASSPDEGGEKLFF. In DNA form, the CDR3 reads TGTGCCAGCTCACCAGATGAGGGAGGCGAAAAACTGTTTTTT.

V usage is TRBV6-1 and J usage is TRBJ2-3; no clear D gene. The V end lost 2 bases, the J end lost 1 base, and 10 bases lay between the germline ends. This CDR3 has 15 amino acids. Germline CDR1 is MNHNS and CDR2 is SASEGT. The CDR3 loop is CASSEPTVGTDTQYF. The CDR3 nucleotides read TGTGCCAGCAGTGAACCTACCGTGGGCACAGATACGCAGTATTTT.

In the case of this clonotype: Since a much larger clone is just one base distant, this may be a read error. The chain employs TRBV6-1 and TRBJ1-2; 8 nucleotides agree with TRBD1. CDR3 length equals 15 residues. CDR1 MNHNS and CDR2 SASEGT come from the germline V gene. The CDR3 sequence: CTSSALDRAHYGYTF. The DNA of the CDR3 is TGTACCAGCAGTGCCTTGGACAGGGCGCATTATGGCTACACCTTC.

This clonotype was observed many times. CDR3 DNA: TGTGCCAGCAGTCGGTCAGGGGAGTGGTCACCCCTCCACTTT. Its translation: CASSRSGEWSPLHF. V and J are TRBV2 and TRBJ1-6, with a possible D match to TRBD1 (6 bases). Trimming took off 5 bases at V and 10 bases at J, with 15 bases between the two ends. CDR1 SNHLY and CDR2 FYNNEI come from the germline V gene. The CDR3 contains 14 residues.

The rearrangement uses TRBV14 and TRBJ1-1, with unresolved D. This CDR3 has 15 amino acids. CDR1 is SGHDN and CDR2 is FVKESK in the germline V gene. Trimming pared 4 bases from V and 0 bases from J, leaving 12 bases between. The CDR3: CASSRSLRMNTEAFF. CDR3 sequence (DNA): TGTGCCAGCAGCCGCTCCCTACGGATGAACACTGAAGCTTTCTTT.

The sample holds a few counts of this clonotype. V and J are TRBV7-8 and TRBJ1-2; D not certain. The germline CDR1 and CDR2 sequences are SGHVS and FQNEAQ. CDR3 length equals 15 residues. Trimming pared 1 base from V and 3 bases from J, leaving 12 bases between. CDR3 sequence reads: CASSLDTRPYYGYTF. CDR3 in DNA: TGTGCCAGCAGCTTAGATACCAGGCCCTACTATGGCTACACCTTC.

Notes on this clonotype: This may stem from a read error, because a much larger clone lies one nucleotide away. This CDR3 reads CASSGTGIAKNIQHF. CDR3 DNA: TGTGCCAGCAGTGGGACAGGGATTGCCAAAAACATTCAGCACTTC. V is TRBV12-3 or TRBV12-4 and J is TRBJ2-4, with 9 bases identical to TRBD1. CDR3 length: 15 amino acids.

This clonotype showed up many times. The chain joins TRBV7-2 to TRBJ2-2, with 7 bases lining up with TRBD2. From germline, CDR1 is SGHTA and CDR2 FQGNSA. There are 14 residues in the CDR3. Unmatched junction bases numbered 4, after V lost 2 bases and J lost 7 bases. This CDR3 reads CASSLTGGGGELFF. The CDR3 region has the DNA TGTGCCAGCAGCTTAACGGGAGGCGGCGGGGAGCTGTTTTTT.

This clonotype has ten or more counts. The chain is built from TRBV30 and TRBJ1-2, with D hard to call. V was shortened by 3 bases and J by 8 bases, with 7 bases between the two germline ends. CDR1 and CDR2 (germline): GTSNPN, SVGIG (reference sequence). The CDR3 has 10 amino acids. The CDR3: CAWREWGYTF. The CDR3 DNA reads as TGTGCCTGGAGGGAGTGGGGCTACACCTTC.

A remark on this clonotype: At one boundary the junction diverges from the germline segment, which might be a read error. This chain joins TRBV27 and TRBJ2-5, with a weak D call TRBD1 (6 bases). Germline V gene lookup returns CDR1 MNHEY and CDR2 SMNVEV (reference sequence). The CDR3 contains 13 residues. CDR3 region: CVSSSDRRETQYF. The CDR3 region has the DNA TGTGTCAGCAGCTCGGACAGAAGGGAGACCCAGTACTTC.

V usage is TRBV7-6 and J usage is TRBJ1-1; 8 bases agree with TRBD1. Germline V gives CDR1 SGHVS, CDR2 FNYEAQ. Unmatched junction bases numbered 10, after V lost 5 bases and J lost 2 bases. The CDR3 spans 16 residues. The chain's CDR3 is CASSGGKTGANTEAFF. In nucleotides, the CDR3 is TGTGCCAGCAGCGGAGGCAAGACAGGGGCAAACACTGAAGCTTTCTTT.

This clonotype was found a few times. The V call is TRBV20-1, the J call TRBJ2-1; TRBD2 matches at 7 bases. With 4 bases clipped from V and 3 bases from J, the junction kept 6 bases outside the gene matches. The CDR3 consists of 14 residues. Germline V gene data show CDR1 as DFQATT and CDR2 as SNEGSKA (reference sequence). The CDR3 sequence: CSAIGPSGYNEQFF. The CDR3 DNA reads TGCAGTGCTATCGGCCCTAGCGGCTACAATGAGCAGTTCTTC.

There are a few counts of this clonotype. V is TRBV7-2 and J is TRBJ2-7, with D possibly matching TRBD1 (6 bases). Between the trimmed V and J ends, which lost 1 base and 1 base, there was a span of 14 bases. In germline, CDR1 is SGHTA, CDR2 FQGNSA. The CDR3 covers 16 residues. The CDR3, as DNA: TGTGCCAGCAGCTTAGGGGGCAGGGGTTTTTCCTACGAGCAGTACTTC. Amino acid sequence: CASSLGGRGFSYEQYF.

The table lists this clonotype with a few counts. V gene TRBV2 combines with J gene TRBJ2-7; no clear D. Germline loops: CDR1 SNHLY, CDR2 FYNNEI. V lost 5 bases and J lost 2, with 10 bases in between. The CDR3 runs 13 residues. Here the CDR3 DNA reads TGTGCCAGCAGTACTCCGGATGCCTACGAGCAGTACTTC. Translating gives CASSTPDAYEQYF.

This sequence joins TRBV15 and TRBJ1-4, with TRBD1 as a possible D gene (5 bases). Germline CDR1 LNHNV, CDR2 YYDKDF (reference sequence). V lost 3 bases to trimming and J lost 8 bases, with 10 bases between them. The CDR3 is 13 residues long. The CDR3 here is CATSSRGAEKLFF. The CDR3 DNA follows: TGTGCCACCAGCAGTAGAGGGGCAGAAAAACTGTTTTTT.